This TCR beta chain was sequenced during a study of T cell repertoires in cytomegalovirus infection. The CDR3 sequence is 15 residues long. Trimming cost V 1 base and J 9 bases; bases outside gene matches: 7. Germline-derived CDR1 and CDR2 are LGHNA and YSLEER. As regards this clonotype: Antigen unknown.

MiXCR was run by TCRdb on the reads, yielding one entry per CDR3 protein. The sample carries roughly 500,000 distinct CDR3 sequences, about 33% recorded once. The clonotype was recovered from a human donor in good health (CMV status not recorded). Some clones in this sample may be carry-over from other donors' samples. V is TRBV4-3 and J is TRBJ2-1, with 9 bases identical to TRBD2. The starting material was cultured PBMCs, obtained from culture after CMV antigen stimulation. CDR3 sequence reads: CASSQGTGTSSEQFF. The CDR3 DNA reads as TGCGCCAGCAGCCAAGGAACCGGGACTAGCAGTGAGCAGTTCTTC.